A selection of T cell receptor beta chains follows, all from one sample in a study of shared clonotypes between healthy human individuals. TCRdb's table, derived via immunoSEQ multiplex PCR, lists solely in-frame clones and lacks some. The sample lists about 2,500,000 clones; 85% to 95% were seen once. The sample comprised naive CD4+ T cells sorted from blood. Receptors originate from a man aged 18 to 29 in good health. The CDR3 runs from the conserved cysteine through the conserved F or W. A D gene is named only where the DNA matches it firmly. Rows may omit the clone size; those that give it use once, few, many or a size class.

V gene	clone size	D gene	J gene	CDR3 protein	CDR3 DNA
TRBV7-9	NA	NA	TRBJ1-3	CASSLSRNSGNTIYF	TGTGCCAGCAGCTTATCGCGTAACTCTGGAAACACCATATATTTT
TRBV27	NA	TRBD1	TRBJ2-7	CASSRTGTGYEQYF	TGTGCCAGCAGTCGAACAGGGACAGGCTACGAGCAGTACTTC
TRBV25-1	once	NA	TRBJ2-2	CASSEQGPRELFF	TGTGCCAGCAGTGAACAGGGCCCCCGGGAGCTGTTTTTT
TRBV30	NA	TRBD2	TRBJ2-7	CAWRVAGGPSGEQYF	TGTGCCTGGAGAGTAGCGGGAGGACCCTCGGGCGAGCAGTACTTC
TRBV2	NA	TRBD2	TRBJ2-3	CASREKGLSSGSMSTDTQYF	TGTGCCAGCAGGGAAAAAGGGTTGTCTAGCGGGAGCATGAGCACAGATACGCAGTATTTT
TRBV6-4	NA	NA	TRBJ2-2	CASSGQSYGELFF	TGTGCCAGCAGTGGGCAGTCTTACGGGGAGCTGTTTTTT
TRBV10-3	few	TRBD1	TRBJ1-2	CATGGQGYGYTF	TGTGCCACAGGAGGACAGGGATATGGCTACACCTTC
TRBV7-9	NA	TRBD1	TRBJ1-2	CASSLGQGSYGYTF	TGTGCCAGCAGCTTAGGACAGGGGAGCTATGGCTACACCTTC
TRBV7-9	NA	NA	TRBJ2-2	CASSSSRQTTGELFF	TGTGCCAGCAGCTCCAGCCGACAGACCACCGGGGAGCTGTTTTTT
TRBV4-1	NA	NA	TRBJ1-2	CASSPGRNYGYTF	TGCGCCAGCAGCCCGGGACGGAACTATGGCTACACCTTC
TRBV7-7	NA	TRBD1	TRBJ2-1	CASSLQGPNYNEQFF	TGTGCTAGCAGCTTACAGGGGCCTAACTACAATGAGCAGTTCTTC
TRBV11-2	NA	TRBD2	TRBJ2-1	CASSLDPSSGRAGEQFF	TGTGCCAGCAGCTTAGATCCCAGTAGCGGGAGGGCCGGTGAGCAGTTCTTC
TRBV6-1	NA	TRBD1	TRBJ2-7	CASYHRDRTYEQYF	TGTGCCAGCTACCACCGGGACAGAACCTACGAGCAGTACTTC
TRBV5-1	NA	NA	TRBJ1-2	CASSPIGDGYTF	TGCGCCAGCAGCCCGATCGGAGATGGCTACACCTTC
TRBV5-1	NA	NA	TRBJ2-7	CASSLVGKEQYF	TGCGCCAGCAGCTTGGTAGGGAAGGAGCAGTACTTC
TRBV4-3	NA	NA	TRBJ1-5	CASSPERSNQPQHF	TGCGCCAGCAGCCCAGAAAGGAGCAATCAGCCCCAGCATTTT
TRBV5-1	NA	TRBD1	TRBJ1-2	CASSPSPGTGSGYGYTF	TGCGCCAGCAGCCCTAGTCCCGGGACAGGGAGTGGCTATGGCTACACCTTC
TRBV5-4	NA	TRBD1	TRBJ1-1	CASSLDRTGAEAFF	TGTGCCAGCAGCTTGGACCGGACAGGGGCTGAAGCTTTCTTT
TRBV7-9	NA	NA	TRBJ2-2	CASSLAPGNTGELFF	TGTGCCAGCAGCTTAGCGCCAGGGAACACCGGGGAGCTGTTTTTT
TRBV19	NA	NA	TRBJ2-7	CASNPGRSYEQYF	TGTGCCAGTAACCCTGGTCGCTCCTACGAGCAGTACTTC
TRBV5-1	NA	NA	TRBJ2-5	CASSLVLSQETQYF	TGCGCCAGCAGCTTGGTCCTCTCCCAAGAGACCCAGTACTTC
TRBV11-3	NA	NA	TRBJ2-3	CASSLHSTSTDTQYF	TGTGCCAGCAGCCTTCATAGCACTAGCACAGATACGCAGTATTTT
TRBV7-2	NA	TRBD1	TRBJ2-7	CASSLKGTGLRYEQYF	TGTGCCAGCAGCCTGAAGGGGACAGGGCTTAGGTACGAGCAGTACTTC
TRBV6-1	NA	NA	TRBJ1-6	CASSEEGGNSPLHF	TGTGCCAGCAGTGAAGAGGGCGGAAATTCACCCCTCCACTTT
TRBV18	NA	NA	TRBJ2-5	CASSPTRETQYF	TGTGCCAGCTCACCCACCAGAGAGACCCAGTACTTC
TRBV4-3	NA	NA	TRBJ1-1	CASSPIPPQENTEAFF	TGCGCCAGCAGCCCAATCCCCCCCCAGGAGAACACTGAAGCTTTCTTT
TRBV19	few	NA	TRBJ1-1	CASSTTRLAEAFF	TGTGCCAGTAGTACGACCCGGTTGGCTGAAGCTTTCTTT
TRBV6-9	NA	TRBD1	TRBJ1-1	CASRNPGQKIPMNTEAFF	TGTGCCAGCAGGAATCCGGGACAGAAAATTCCGATGAACACTGAAGCTTTCTTT
TRBV10-3	NA	TRBD1	TRBJ2-7	CAIRGQGNDEQYF	TGTGCCATCAGGGGACAGGGCAACGACGAGCAGTACTTC
TRBV30	NA	TRBD1	TRBJ2-5	CAWTGQGGSQETQYF	TGTGCCTGGACCGGACAGGGGGGCTCCCAAGAGACCCAGTACTTC
TRBV29-1	NA	TRBD1	TRBJ2-3	CSTDRASTDTQYF	TGCAGCACGGACAGGGCCAGCACAGATACGCAGTATTTT
TRBV7-9	NA	NA	TRBJ1-3	CASSSYRNGGNTIYF	TGTGCCAGCAGCTCCTATAGAAACGGGGGAAACACCATATATTTT
TRBV6-5	NA	NA	TRBJ1-1	CASRTLNTEAFF	TGTGCCAGCCGGACACTGAACACTGAAGCTTTCTTT
TRBV18	NA	NA	TRBJ1-3	CASSPDRTLSGNTIYF	TGTGCCAGCTCACCTGACAGGACCCTCTCTGGAAACACCATATATTTT
TRBV18	NA	NA	TRBJ2-5	CASSPLRGTQETQYF	TGTGCCAGCTCACCATTAAGGGGGACCCAAGAGACCCAGTACTTC
TRBV6-5	NA	NA	TRBJ1-3	CASSPGGNTIYF	TGTGCCAGCAGTCCAGGAGGAAACACCATATATTTT
TRBV10-3	NA	NA	TRBJ1-6	CAISESGPSPLHF	TGTGCCATCAGTGAGTCCGGACCCTCACCCCTCCACTTT